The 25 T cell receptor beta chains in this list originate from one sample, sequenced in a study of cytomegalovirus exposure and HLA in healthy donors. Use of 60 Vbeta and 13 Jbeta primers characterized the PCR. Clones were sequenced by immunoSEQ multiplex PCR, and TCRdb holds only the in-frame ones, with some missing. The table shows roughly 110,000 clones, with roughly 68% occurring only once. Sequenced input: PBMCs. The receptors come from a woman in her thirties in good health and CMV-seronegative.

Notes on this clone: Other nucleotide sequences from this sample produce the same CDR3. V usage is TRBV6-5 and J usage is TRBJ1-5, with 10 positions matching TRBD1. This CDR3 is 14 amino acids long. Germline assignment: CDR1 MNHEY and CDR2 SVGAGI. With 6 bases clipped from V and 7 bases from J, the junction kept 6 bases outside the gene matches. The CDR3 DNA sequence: TGTGCCAGCAGCCTGGGACAGGGGAACCAGCCCCAGCATTTT. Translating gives CASSLGQGNQPQHF.

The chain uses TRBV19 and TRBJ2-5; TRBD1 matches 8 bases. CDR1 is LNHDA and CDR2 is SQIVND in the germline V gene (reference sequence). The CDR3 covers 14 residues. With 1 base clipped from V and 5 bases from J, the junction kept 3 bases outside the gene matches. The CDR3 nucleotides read TGTGCCAGTAGTATAGGGACAGGGTTGGAGACCCAGTACTTC. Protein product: CASSIGTGLETQYF.

In DNA form, the CDR3 reads TGTGCCAGCAGCTTCGGGACTAGCGGAGTCAGCACAGATACGCAGTATTTT. Residues: CASSFGTSGVSTDTQYF. The chain is built from TRBV5-4 and TRBJ2-3; the match to TRBD2 covers 11 bases. The CDR3 contains 17 residues. The trim removed 2 bases at V and 0 bases at J, leaving 5 bases unmatched. Germline V gene sequence: CDR1 SGHNT, CDR2 YYREEE (reference sequence).

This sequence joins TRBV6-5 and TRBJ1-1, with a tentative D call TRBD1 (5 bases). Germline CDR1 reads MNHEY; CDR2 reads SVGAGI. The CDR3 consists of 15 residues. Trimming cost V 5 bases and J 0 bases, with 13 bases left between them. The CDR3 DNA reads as TGTGCCAGCAGTCCAAGACAGTCCTTGAACACTGAAGCTTTCTTT. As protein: CASSPRQSLNTEAFF.

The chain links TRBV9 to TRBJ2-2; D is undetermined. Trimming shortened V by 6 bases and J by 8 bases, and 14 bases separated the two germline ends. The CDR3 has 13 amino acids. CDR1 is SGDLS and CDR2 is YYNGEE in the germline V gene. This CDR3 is CASNEDWAGELFF. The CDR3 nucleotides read TGTGCCAGCAACGAAGATTGGGCGGGGGAGCTGTTTTTT.

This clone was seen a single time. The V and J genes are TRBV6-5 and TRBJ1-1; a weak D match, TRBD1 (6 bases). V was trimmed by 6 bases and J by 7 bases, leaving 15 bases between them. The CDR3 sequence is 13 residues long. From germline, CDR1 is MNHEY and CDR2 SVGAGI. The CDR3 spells CASSPLDSREAFF. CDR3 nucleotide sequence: TGTGCCAGCAGCCCCCTGGACAGCCGTGAAGCTTTCTTT.

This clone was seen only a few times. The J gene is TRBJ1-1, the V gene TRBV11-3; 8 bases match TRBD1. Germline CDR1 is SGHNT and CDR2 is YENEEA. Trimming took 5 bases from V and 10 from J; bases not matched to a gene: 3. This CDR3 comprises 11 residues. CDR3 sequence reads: CASSPGTGAFF. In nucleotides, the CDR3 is TGTGCCAGCAGCCCCGGGACAGGAGCTTTCTTT.

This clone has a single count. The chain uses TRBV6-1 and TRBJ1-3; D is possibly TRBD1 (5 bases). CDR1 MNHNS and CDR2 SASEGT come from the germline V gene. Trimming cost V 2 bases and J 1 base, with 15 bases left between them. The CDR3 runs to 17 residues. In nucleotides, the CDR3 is TGTGCCAGCAGTGAATATGCGGTCACAGGATCTGGAAACACCATATATTTT. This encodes CASSEYAVTGSGNTIYF.

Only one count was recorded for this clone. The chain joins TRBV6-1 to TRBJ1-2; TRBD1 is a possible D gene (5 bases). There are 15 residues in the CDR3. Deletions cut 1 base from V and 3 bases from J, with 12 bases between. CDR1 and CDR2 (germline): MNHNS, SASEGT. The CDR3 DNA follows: TGTGCCAGCAGTGAAGGATCGGGAGGGGACTATGGCTACACCTTC. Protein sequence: CASSEGSGGDYGYTF.

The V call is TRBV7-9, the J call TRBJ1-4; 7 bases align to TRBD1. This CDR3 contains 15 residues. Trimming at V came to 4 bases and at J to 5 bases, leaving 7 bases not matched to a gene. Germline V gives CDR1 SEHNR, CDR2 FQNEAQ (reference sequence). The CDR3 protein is CASSSRGQENEKLFF. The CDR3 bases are TGTGCCAGCAGCTCGAGGGGGCAGGAAAATGAAAAACTGTTTTTT.

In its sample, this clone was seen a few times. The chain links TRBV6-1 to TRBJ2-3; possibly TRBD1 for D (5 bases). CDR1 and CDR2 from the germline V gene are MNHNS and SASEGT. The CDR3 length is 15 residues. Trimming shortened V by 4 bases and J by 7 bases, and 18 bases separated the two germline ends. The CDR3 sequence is CASSVEGAGANTQYF. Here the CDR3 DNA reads TGTGCCAGCAGTGTGGAAGGGGCAGGTGCGAATACGCAGTATTTT.

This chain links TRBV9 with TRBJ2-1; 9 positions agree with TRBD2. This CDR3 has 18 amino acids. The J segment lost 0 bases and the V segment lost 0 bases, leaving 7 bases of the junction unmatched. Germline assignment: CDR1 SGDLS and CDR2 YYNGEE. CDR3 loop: CASSVGVRLAVSYNEQFF. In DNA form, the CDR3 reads TGTGCCAGCAGCGTAGGGGTGAGACTAGCGGTCTCCTACAATGAGCAGTTCTTC.

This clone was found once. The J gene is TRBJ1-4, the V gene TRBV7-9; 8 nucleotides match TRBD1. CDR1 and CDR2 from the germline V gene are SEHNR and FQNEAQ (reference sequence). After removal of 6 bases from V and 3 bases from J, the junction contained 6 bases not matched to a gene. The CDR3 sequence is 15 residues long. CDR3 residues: CASSRQGPPNEKLFF. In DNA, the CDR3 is TGTGCCAGCAGTCGACAGGGGCCCCCTAATGAAAAACTGTTTTTT. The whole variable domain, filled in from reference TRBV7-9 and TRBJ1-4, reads DTGVSQNPRHKITKRGQNVTFRCDPISEHNRLYWYRQTLGQGPEFLTYFQNEAQLEKSRLLSDRFSAERPKGSFSTLEIQRTEQGDSAMYLCASSRQGPPNEKLFFGSGTQLSVL.

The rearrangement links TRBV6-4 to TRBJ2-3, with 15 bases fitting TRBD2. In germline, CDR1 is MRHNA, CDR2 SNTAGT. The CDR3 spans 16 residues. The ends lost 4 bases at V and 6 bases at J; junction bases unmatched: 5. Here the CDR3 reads CASSGGLAGGADTQYF. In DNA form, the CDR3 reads TGTGCCAGCAGTGGCGGACTAGCGGGAGGGGCGGATACGCAGTATTTT.

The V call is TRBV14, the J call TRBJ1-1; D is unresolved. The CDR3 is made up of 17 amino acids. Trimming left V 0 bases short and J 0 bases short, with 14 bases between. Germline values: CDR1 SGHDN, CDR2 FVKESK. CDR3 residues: CASSQDFGEIMNTEAFF. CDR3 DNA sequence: TGTGCCAGCAGCCAAGATTTTGGGGAGATCATGAACACTGAAGCTTTCTTT. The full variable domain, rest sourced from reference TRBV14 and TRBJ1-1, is EAGVTQFPSHSVIEKGQTVTLRCDPISGHDNLYWYRRVMGKEIKFLLHFVKESKQDESGMPNNRFLAERTGGTYSTLKVQPAELEDSGVYFCASSQDFGEIMNTEAFFGQGTRLTVV.

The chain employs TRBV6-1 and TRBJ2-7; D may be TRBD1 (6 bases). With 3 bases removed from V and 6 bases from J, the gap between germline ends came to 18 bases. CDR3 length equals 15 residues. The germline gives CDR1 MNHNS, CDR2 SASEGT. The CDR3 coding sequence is TGTGCCAGCAGTGAGAGTGAGGGGGTACGCCGCGAGCAGTACTTC. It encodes CASSESEGVRREQYF.

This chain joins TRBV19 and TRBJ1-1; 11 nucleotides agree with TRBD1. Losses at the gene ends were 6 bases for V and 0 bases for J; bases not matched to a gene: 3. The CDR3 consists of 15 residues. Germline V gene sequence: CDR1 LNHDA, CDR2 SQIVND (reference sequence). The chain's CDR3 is CASRRTGGLNTEAFF. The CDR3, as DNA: TGTGCCAGTAGACGGACAGGGGGCTTGAACACTGAAGCTTTCTTT.

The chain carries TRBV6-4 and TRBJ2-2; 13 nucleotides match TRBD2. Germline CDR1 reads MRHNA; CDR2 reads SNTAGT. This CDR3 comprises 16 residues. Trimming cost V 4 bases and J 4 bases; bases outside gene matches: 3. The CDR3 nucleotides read TGTGCCAGCAGTGGGACTAGCGGGAGTGTCACCGGGGAGCTGTTTTTT. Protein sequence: CASSGTSGSVTGELFF.

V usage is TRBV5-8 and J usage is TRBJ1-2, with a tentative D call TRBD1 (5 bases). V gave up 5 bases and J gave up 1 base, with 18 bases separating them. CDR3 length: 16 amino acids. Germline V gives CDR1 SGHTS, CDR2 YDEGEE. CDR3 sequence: CASRPRARGFNYGYTF. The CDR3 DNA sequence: TGTGCCAGCAGACCACGGGCCCGGGGGTTTAACTATGGCTACACCTTC.

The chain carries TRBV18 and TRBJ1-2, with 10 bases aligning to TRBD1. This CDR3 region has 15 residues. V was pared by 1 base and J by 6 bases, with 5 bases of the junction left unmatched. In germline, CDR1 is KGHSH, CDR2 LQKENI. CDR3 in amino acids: CASSPQGQGENGYTF. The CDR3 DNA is TGTGCCAGCTCACCACAAGGACAGGGGGAGAATGGCTACACCTTC.

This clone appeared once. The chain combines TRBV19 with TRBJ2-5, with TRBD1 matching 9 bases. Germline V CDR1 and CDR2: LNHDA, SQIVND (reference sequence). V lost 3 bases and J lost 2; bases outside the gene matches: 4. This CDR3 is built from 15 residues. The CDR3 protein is CASSIHRGPQETQYF. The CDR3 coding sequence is TGTGCCAGTAGTATTCACAGGGGGCCGCAAGAGACCCAGTACTTC.

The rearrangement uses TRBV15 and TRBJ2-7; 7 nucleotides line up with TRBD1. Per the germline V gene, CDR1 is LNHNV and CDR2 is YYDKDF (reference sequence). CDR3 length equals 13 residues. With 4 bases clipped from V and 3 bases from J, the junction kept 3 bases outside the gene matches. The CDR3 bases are TGTGCCACCAGCATGGGACAGTTCTACGAGCAGTACTTC. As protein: CATSMGQFYEQYF.

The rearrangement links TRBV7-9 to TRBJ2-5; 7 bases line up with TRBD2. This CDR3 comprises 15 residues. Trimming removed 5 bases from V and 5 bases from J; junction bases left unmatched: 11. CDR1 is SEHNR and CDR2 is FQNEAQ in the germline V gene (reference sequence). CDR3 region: CASSPFGRETETQYF. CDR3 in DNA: TGTGCCAGCAGCCCCTTTGGGCGGGAGACGGAGACCCAGTACTTC.

As DNA, the CDR3 is TGTGCCAGCAGCCCGGGACTGCCATATAGCAATCAGCCCCAGCATTTT. Translation: CASSPGLPYSNQPQHF. The rearrangement uses TRBV7-9 and TRBJ1-5; possible D gene TRBD1, 5 bases. Germline CDR1 reads SEHNR; CDR2 reads FQNEAQ (reference sequence). The V end was cut by 5 bases, the J end by 0 bases, with 14 bases between. CDR3 size: 16 residues.

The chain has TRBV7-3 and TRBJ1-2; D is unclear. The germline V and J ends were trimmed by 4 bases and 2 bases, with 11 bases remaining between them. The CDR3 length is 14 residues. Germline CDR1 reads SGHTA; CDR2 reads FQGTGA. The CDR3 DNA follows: TGTGCCAGCAGCTCCGAGGCCAGCAACTATGGCTACACCTTC. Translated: CASSSEASNYGYTF. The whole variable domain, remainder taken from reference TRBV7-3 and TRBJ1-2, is GAGVSQTPSNKVTEKGKYVELRCDPISGHTALYWYRQSLGQGPEFLIYFQGTGAADDSGLPNDRFFAVRPEGSVSTLKIQRTERGDSAVYLCASSSEASNYGYTFGSGTRLTVV.